This T cell receptor beta chain was profiled in a study of shared clonotypes between healthy human individuals. Every immunoSEQ plate was one replicate of a subset's evenly spread DNA. Here immunoSEQ multiplex PCR was the method, and the copy in TCRdb shows in-frame clones only, minus some. The sample lists hundreds of thousands of clones; 80% to 95% were seen once. CDR3 length equals 13 residues. Between the trimmed V and J ends, which lost 4 bases and 0 bases, there was a span of 5 bases. The germline CDR1 and CDR2 sequences are SGHKS and YYEKEE (reference sequence). Findings and caveats of the study: Unshared clonotypes carried lower generation probabilities than those common to all four donors. The naive CD4 repertoires of several donors were compared, and approximately 4.5% of clonotypes were shared.

CD45RO negativity and positive selection for CCR7 defined naive CD8 cells, a population that excluded terminally differentiated effector memory CD45RA+ cells. As regards this clone: No antigen is known for it.

This rearrangement joins TRBV5-5 to TRBJ2-1; D is unclear. This receptor was obtained from a man between 25 and 39 years old in good health. The sample comprised naive CD8+ T cells sorted from blood. CDR3 bases: TGTGCCAGCAGCGCGAGCTCCTACAATGAGCAGTTCTTC. This sequence encodes CASSASSYNEQFF. The complete variable domain, with remaining parts taken from reference TRBV5-5 and TRBJ2-1, reads DAGVTQSPTHLIKTRGQQVTLRCSPISGHKSVSWYQQVLGQGPQFIFQYYEKEERGRGNFPDRFSARQFPNYSSELNVNALLLGDSALYLCASSASSYNEQFFGPGTRLTVL.